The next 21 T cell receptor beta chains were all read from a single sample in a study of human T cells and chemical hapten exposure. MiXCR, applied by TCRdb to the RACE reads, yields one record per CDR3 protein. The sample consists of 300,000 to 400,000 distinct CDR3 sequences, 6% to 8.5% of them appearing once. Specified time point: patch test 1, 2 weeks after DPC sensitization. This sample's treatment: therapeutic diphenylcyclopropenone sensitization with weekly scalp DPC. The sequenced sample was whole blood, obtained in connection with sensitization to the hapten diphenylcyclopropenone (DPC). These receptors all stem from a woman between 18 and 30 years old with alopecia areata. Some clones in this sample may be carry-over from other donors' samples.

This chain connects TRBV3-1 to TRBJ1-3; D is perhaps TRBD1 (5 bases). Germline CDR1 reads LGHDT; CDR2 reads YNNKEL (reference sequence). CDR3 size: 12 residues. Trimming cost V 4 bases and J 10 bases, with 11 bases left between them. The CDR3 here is CASSPSTETIYF. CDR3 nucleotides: TGTGCCAGCAGCCCCTCGACAGAGACCATATATTTT.

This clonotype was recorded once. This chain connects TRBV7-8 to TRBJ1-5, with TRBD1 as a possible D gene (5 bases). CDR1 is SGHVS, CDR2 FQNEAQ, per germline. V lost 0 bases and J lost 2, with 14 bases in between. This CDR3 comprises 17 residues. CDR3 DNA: TGTGCCAGCAGCTTAGCCCTCTACACGGGGGGCAATCAGCCCCAGCATTTT. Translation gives CASSLALYTGGNQPQHF.

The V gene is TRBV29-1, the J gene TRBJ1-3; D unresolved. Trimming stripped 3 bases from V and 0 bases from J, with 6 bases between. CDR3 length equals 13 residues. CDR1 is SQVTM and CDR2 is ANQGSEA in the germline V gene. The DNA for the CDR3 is TGCAGCGTTGACGGAATCTCTGGAAACACCATATATTTT. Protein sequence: CSVDGISGNTIYF.

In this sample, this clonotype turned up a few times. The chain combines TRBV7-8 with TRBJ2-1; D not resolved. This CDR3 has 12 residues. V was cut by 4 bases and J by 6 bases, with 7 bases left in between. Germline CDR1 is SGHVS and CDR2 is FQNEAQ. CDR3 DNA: TGTGCCAGCAGCTCATCGGCCAATGAGCAGTTCTTC. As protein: CASSSSANEQFF.

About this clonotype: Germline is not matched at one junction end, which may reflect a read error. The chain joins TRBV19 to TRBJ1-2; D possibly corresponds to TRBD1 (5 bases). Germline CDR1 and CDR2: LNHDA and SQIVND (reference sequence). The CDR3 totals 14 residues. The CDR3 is CAISILDSLYGYTF. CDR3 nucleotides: TGTGCCATTAGTATCCTAGACAGTTTATATGGCTACACCTTC.

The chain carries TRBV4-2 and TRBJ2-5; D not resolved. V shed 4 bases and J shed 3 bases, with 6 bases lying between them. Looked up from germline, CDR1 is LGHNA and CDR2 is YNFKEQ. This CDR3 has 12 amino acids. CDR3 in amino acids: CASSREEETQYF. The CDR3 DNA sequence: TGTGCCAGCAGCCGCGAAGAAGAGACCCAGTACTTC.

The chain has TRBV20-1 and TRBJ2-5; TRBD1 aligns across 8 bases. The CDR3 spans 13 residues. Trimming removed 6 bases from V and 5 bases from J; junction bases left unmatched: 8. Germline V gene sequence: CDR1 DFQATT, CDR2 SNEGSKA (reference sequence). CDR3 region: CSAGGQGSETQYF. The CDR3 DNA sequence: TGCAGTGCAGGAGGACAGGGCTCGGAGACCCAGTACTTC.

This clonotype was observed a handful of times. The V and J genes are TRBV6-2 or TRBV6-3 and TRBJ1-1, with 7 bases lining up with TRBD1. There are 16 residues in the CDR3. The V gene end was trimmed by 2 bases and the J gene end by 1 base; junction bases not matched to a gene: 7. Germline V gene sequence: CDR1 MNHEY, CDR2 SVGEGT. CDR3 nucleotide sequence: TGTGCCAGCAGTTACACCCAGACAGGGAGGAACACTGAAGCTTTCTTT. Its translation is CASSYTQTGRNTEAFF.

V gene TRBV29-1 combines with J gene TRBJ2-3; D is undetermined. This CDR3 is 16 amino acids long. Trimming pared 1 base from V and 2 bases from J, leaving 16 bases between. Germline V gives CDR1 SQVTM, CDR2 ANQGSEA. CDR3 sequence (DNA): TGCAGCGTTGAAGGGAGTAGCTCCAAGAACACAGATACGCAGTATTTT. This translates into CSVEGSSSKNTDTQYF.

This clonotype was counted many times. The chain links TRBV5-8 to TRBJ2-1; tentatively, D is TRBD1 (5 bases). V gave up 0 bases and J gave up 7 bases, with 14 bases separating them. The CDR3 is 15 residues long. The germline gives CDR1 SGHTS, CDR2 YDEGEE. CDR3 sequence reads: CASSLVPRVGNEQFF. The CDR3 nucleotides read TGTGCCAGCAGCTTGGTCCCCAGGGTCGGTAATGAGCAGTTCTTC.

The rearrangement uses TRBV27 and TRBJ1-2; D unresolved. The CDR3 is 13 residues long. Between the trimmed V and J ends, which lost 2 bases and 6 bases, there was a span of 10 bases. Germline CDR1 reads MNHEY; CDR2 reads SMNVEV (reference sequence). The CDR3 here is CASSLLGKDGYTF. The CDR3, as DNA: TGTGCCAGCAGTTTACTAGGGAAGGATGGCTACACCTTC.

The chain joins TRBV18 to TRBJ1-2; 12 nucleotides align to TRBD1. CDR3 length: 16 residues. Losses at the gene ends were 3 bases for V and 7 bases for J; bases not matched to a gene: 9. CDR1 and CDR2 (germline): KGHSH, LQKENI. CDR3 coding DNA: TGTGCCAGCTCACCCCTGGGACAGGGGGCGCAGGGTGGCTACACCTTC. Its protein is CASSPLGQGAQGGYTF. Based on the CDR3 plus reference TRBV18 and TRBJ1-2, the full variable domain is NAGVMQNPRHLVRRRGQEARLRCSPMKGHSHVYWYRQLPEEGLKFMVYLQKENIIDESGMPKERFSAEFPKEGPSILRIQQVVRGDSAAYFCASSPLGQGAQGGYTFGSGTRLTVV.

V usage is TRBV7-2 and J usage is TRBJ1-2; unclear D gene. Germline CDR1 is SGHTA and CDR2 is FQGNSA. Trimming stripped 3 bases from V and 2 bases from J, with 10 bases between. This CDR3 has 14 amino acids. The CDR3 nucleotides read TGTGCCAGCAGCTTGGGCGCACCCAACTATGGCTACACCTTC. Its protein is CASSLGAPNYGYTF.

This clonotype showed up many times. The CDR3 loop reads CASSSGLEPEQYF. In nucleotides, the CDR3 is TGTGCCAGCAGCTCAGGGCTAGAACCCGAGCAGTACTTC. The chain recombines TRBV6-6 with TRBJ2-7, with TRBD1 as a possible D gene (5 bases). Germline V gives CDR1 MNHNY, CDR2 SVGAGI (reference sequence). The CDR3 spans 13 residues. The V gene lost 6 bases and the J gene lost 6 bases, with 15 bases spanning the gap.

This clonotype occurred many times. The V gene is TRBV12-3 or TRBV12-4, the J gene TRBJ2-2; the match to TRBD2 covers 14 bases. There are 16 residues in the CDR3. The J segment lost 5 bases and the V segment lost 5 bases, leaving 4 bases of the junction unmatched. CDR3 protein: CASSRRLAGGTGELFF. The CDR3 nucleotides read TGTGCCAGCAGTCGTAGACTAGCGGGGGGGACCGGGGAGCTGTTTTTT.

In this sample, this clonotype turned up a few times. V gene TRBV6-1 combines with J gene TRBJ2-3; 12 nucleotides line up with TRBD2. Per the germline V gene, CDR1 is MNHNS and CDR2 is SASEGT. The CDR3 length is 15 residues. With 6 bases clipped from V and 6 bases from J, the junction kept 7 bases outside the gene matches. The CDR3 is CASSLSGLAGDTQYF. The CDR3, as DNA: TGTGCCAGCAGCCTCTCCGGACTAGCGGGGGATACGCAGTATTTT.

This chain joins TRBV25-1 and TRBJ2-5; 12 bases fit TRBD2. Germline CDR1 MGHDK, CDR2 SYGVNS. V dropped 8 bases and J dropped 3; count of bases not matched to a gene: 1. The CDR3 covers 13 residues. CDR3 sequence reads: CASRTSGEETQYF. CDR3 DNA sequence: TGTGCCAGCCGGACTAGCGGGGAAGAGACCCAGTACTTC.

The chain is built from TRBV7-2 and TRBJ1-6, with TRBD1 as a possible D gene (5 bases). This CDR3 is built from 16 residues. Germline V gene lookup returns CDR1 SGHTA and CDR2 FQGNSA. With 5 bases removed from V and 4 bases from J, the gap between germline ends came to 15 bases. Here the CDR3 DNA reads TGTGCCAGCAGCCGAAGAGGGGCAGGGTATAATTCACCCCTCCACTTT. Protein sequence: CASSRRGAGYNSPLHF. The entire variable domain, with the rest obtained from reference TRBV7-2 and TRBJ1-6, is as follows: GAGVSQSPSNKVTEKGKDVELRCDPISGHTALYWYRQSLGQGLEFLIYFQGNSAPDKSGLPSDRFSAERTGGSVSTLTIQRTQQEDSAVYLCASSRRGAGYNSPLHFGNGTRLTVT.

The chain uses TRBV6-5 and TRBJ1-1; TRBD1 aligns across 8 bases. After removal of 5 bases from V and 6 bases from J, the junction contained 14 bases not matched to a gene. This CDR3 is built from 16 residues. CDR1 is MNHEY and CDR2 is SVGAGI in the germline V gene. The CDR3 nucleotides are TGTGCCAGCAGTCACGTTCCACAGGGGGAGGATCCTGAAGCTTTCTTT. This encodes CASSHVPQGEDPEAFF.

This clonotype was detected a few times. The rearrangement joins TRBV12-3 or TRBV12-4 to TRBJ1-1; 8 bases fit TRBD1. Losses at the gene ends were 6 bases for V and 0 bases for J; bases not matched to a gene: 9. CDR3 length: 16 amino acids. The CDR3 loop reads CASSSPRGRMNTEAFF. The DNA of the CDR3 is TGTGCCAGCAGCAGCCCCAGGGGGCGTATGAACACTGAAGCTTTCTTT.

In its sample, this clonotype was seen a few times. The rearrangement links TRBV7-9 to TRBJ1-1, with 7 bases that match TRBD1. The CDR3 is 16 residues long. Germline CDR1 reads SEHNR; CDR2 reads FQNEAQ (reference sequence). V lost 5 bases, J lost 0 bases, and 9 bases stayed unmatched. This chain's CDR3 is CASSAGTDTMNTEAFF. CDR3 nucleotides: TGTGCCAGCAGCGCAGGGACAGACACCATGAACACTGAAGCTTTCTTT.